This is a list of T cell receptor beta chains from one sample in a study of sequential checkpoint blockade in melanoma. Repertoires were generated with immunoSEQ multiplex PCR, while TCRdb's copy carries only in-frame clones and drops some. This table has under 20,000 clones, approximately 69% appearing once. This specimen was CD8+ T cells sorted from blood (inferred from file names), taken from a patient given nivolumab and ipilimumab in sequence. Every receptor here comes from a human donor with melanoma. The CDR3 runs from the conserved cysteine through the conserved F or W. A D gene is named only where the DNA matches it firmly. Clone size, where shown, is once, few, many, or a class for clones that have expanded.

V: TRBV27; J: TRBJ2-3; D: TRBD2; size: .; DNA: TGTGCCAGCAGTTCCAAGCGAGCGGGAGTGTCAGATACGCAGTATTTT; CDR3: CASSSKRAGVSDTQYF
V: TRBV19; J: TRBJ2-1; D: TRBD2; size: .; DNA: TGTGCCAGTAGTATTAGCGGGGGAAGGGGGGGCAATGAGCAGTTCTTC; CDR3: CASSISGGRGGNEQFF
V: TRBV6-5; J: TRBJ1-5; D: .; size: few; DNA: TGTGCCAGCATTGCACAGGGAAGCAATCAGCCCCAGCATTTT; CDR3: CASIAQGSNQPQHF
V: TRBV5-4; J: TRBJ2-5; D: TRBD1; size: .; DNA: TGTGCCAGCAGCTTGGGACAGGGCAACCTTCAAGAGACCCAGTACTTC; CDR3: CASSLGQGNLQETQYF
V: TRBV5-1; J: TRBJ1-1; D: .; size: .; DNA: TGCGCCAGCAGCCACGCGGGGGGCTACACTGAAGCTTTCTTT; CDR3: CASSHAGGYTEAFF
V: TRBV5-4; J: TRBJ1-1; D: TRBD1; size: .; DNA: TGTGCCAGCAGCCCGACTACAGGGGCGAACACTGAAGCTTTCTTT; CDR3: CASSPTTGANTEAFF
V: TRBV6-5; J: TRBJ1-2; D: .; size: .; DNA: TGTGCCAGCAGTACGCGGACAGCGATCGCGGTGGGCTACTCCTTC; CDR3: CASSTRTAIAVGYSF
V: TRBV27; J: TRBJ2-1; D: .; size: .; DNA: TGTGCCAGCAGTTTAGACAGCTTTTACAATGAGCAGTTCTTC; CDR3: CASSLDSFYNEQFF
V: TRBV7-9; J: TRBJ1-1; D: TRBD1; size: .; DNA: TGTGCCAGCAGCCAACAGGGGGGGTCGAACACTGAAGCTTTCTTT; CDR3: CASSQQGGSNTEAFF
V: TRBV28; J: TRBJ2-1; D: .; size: .; DNA: TGTGCCAGCAGTCTAAATGAGCAGTTCTTC; CDR3: CASSLNEQFF
V: TRBV16; J: TRBJ1-2; D: .; size: .; DNA: TGTGCCAGCAGCCAATCGGTGGCCAGATCTGGCTACACCTTC; CDR3: CASSQSVARSGYTF
V: TRBV7-9; J: TRBJ2-1; D: .; size: .; DNA: TGTGCCAGCAGCACCGGGAGCAGCAATGAGCAGTTCTTC; CDR3: CASSTGSSNEQFF
V: TRBV9; J: TRBJ1-4; D: .; size: .; DNA: TGTGCCAGCAGCGAGGGACAACTCGCTAATGAAAAACTGTTTTTT; CDR3: CASSEGQLANEKLFF
V: TRBV4-3; J: TRBJ2-5; D: .; size: few; DNA: TGCGCCAGCAGCCCGGTCCTATCCCCCCAAGAGACCCAGTACTTC; CDR3: CASSPVLSPQETQYF
V: TRBV6-5; J: TRBJ1-6; D: .; size: .; DNA: TGTGCCAGCAGTTACAGGGGGGGTAGTAATTCACCCCTCCACTTT; CDR3: CASSYRGGSNSPLHF
V: TRBV19; J: TRBJ2-1; D: .; size: .; DNA: TGTGCCAGTAGTATGGGGGCCGGCTCCTACAATGAGCAGTTCTTC; CDR3: CASSMGAGSYNEQFF
V: TRBV6-5; J: TRBJ2-2; D: .; size: .; DNA: TGTGCCAGCAGTTACTCGCAGGAGAACACCGGGGAGCTGTTTTTT; CDR3: CASSYSQENTGELFF
V: TRBV6-5; J: TRBJ1-5; D: .; size: .; DNA: TGTGCCAGCAGGGTCTCGGGGGATAGCAATCAGCCCCAGCATTTT; CDR3: CASRVSGDSNQPQHF
V: TRBV9; J: TRBJ2-7; D: TRBD1; size: .; DNA: TGTGCCAGCAGCCCCCGACAGGGGGCCGGCAGGTACGAGCAGTACTTC; CDR3: CASSPRQGAGRYEQYF
V: TRBV6-5; J: TRBJ1-1; D: .; size: .; DNA: TGTGCCAGCAGTGAGACAGAGGAGAACACTGAAGCTTTCTTT; CDR3: CASSETEENTEAFF
V: TRBV18; J: TRBJ2-1; D: .; size: .; DNA: TGTGCCAGCTCACCACCGGTCCGAGGATTTGGTGAGCAGTTCTTC; CDR3: CASSPPVRGFGEQFF
V: TRBV11-2; J: TRBJ1-1; D: .; size: .; DNA: TGTGCCAGCAGCTTAGATCTGACAGGCTTTAGCACTGAAGCTTTCTTT; CDR3: CASSLDLTGFSTEAFF
V: TRBV4-1; J: TRBJ2-1; D: .; size: .; DNA: TGCGCCAGCAGCCAAGACCCCGACAGCTACAATGAGCAGTTCTTC; CDR3: CASSQDPDSYNEQFF
V: TRBV9; J: TRBJ2-7; D: .; size: .; DNA: TGTGCCAGCAGCCCGACACTGACATCTAACGAGCAGTACTTC; CDR3: CASSPTLTSNEQYF
V: TRBV7-2; J: TRBJ2-7; D: .; size: .; DNA: TGTGCCAGCAGCTTTGGCAGCTCCTACGAGCAGTACTTC; CDR3: CASSFGSSYEQYF
V: TRBV7-9; J: TRBJ2-1; D: TRBD1; size: .; DNA: TGTGCCAGCAGCCGTAGACAGGGGGCAACCTACAATGAGCAGTTCTTC; CDR3: CASSRRQGATYNEQFF
V: TRBV7-2; J: TRBJ2-1; D: TRBD1; size: .; DNA: TGTGCCAGCAGCCGACAGGGGTCCTACAATGAGCAGTTCTTC; CDR3: CASSRQGSYNEQFF
V: TRBV7-3; J: TRBJ2-7; D: .; size: .; DNA: TGTGCCAGCAGCTTAGGGTTGGGGAGCTCCTACGAGCAGTACTTC; CDR3: CASSLGLGSSYEQYF
V: TRBV13; J: TRBJ2-3; D: .; size: .; DNA: TGTGCCAGCAGCCTTCGGGGACTCCGATTCACAGATACGCAGTATTTT; CDR3: CASSLRGLRFTDTQYF
V: TRBV7-9; J: TRBJ2-7; D: TRBD1; size: .; DNA: TGTGCCAGCAGCTCTCAAGGGACAGGGAACCCCTACGAGCAGTACTTC; CDR3: CASSSQGTGNPYEQYF
V: TRBV4-1; J: TRBJ2-3; D: TRBD2; size: .; DNA: TGCGCCAGCAGCCAAGATACCGGGACTAGCGTCTGGTATACGCAGTATTTT; CDR3: CASSQDTGTSVWYTQYF
V: TRBV4-3; J: TRBJ2-7; D: TRBD1; size: .; DNA: TGCGCCAGCAGCCAAGAGGTCGGACAGGGGATCGAGCAGTACTTC; CDR3: CASSQEVGQGIEQYF
V: TRBV4-1; J: TRBJ1-2; D: .; size: .; DNA: TGCGCCAGCAGCCACTTCTCGGGAGAATTCTATGGCTACACCTTC; CDR3: CASSHFSGEFYGYTF
V: TRBV27; J: TRBJ2-2; D: .; size: .; DNA: TGTGCCAGCAGTCTCGGGTTTACCGGGGAGCTGTTTTTT; CDR3: CASSLGFTGELFF
V: TRBV13; J: TRBJ2-7; D: .; size: .; DNA: TGTGCCAGCAGCTTACGGATGAGGGACTCCTACGAGCAGTACTTC; CDR3: CASSLRMRDSYEQYF
V: TRBV7-9; J: TRBJ1-1; D: TRBD1; size: .; DNA: TGTGCCAGCAGCAACGGACAGGTCATGAACACTGAAGCTTTCTTT; CDR3: CASSNGQVMNTEAFF
V: TRBV7-9; J: TRBJ2-2; D: TRBD1; size: .; DNA: TGTGCCAGCAGTACCCCCCCGGGAACAGGGGGGCCCAACACCGGGGAGCTGTTTTTT; CDR3: CASSTPPGTGGPNTGELFF
V: TRBV28; J: TRBJ2-3; D: TRBD1; size: .; DNA: TGTGCCAGCAGTTTGGGACAGGGAAGAACAGATACGCAGTATTTT; CDR3: CASSLGQGRTDTQYF
V: TRBV27; J: TRBJ1-2; D: TRBD1; size: .; DNA: TGTGCCAGCAGTCTTTATAGACAGGGGGCGCCGGATGGCTACACCTTC; CDR3: CASSLYRQGAPDGYTF
V: TRBV9; J: TRBJ2-1; D: .; size: once; DNA: TGTGCCAGCAGCGACCGGGGTCTCACCGGGATCCCCTACAATGAGCAGTTCTTC; CDR3: CASSDRGLTGIPYNEQFF
V: TRBV27; J: TRBJ2-3; D: TRBD2; size: .; DNA: TGTGCCAGCAGTTTGGGACTAGTAGCAGATACGCAGTATTTT; CDR3: CASSLGLVADTQYF
V: TRBV6-4; J: TRBJ2-1; D: TRBD2; size: .; DNA: TGTGCCAGCAGTGTACTAGCGGGGGAATACAATGAGCAGTTCTTC; CDR3: CASSVLAGEYNEQFF
V: TRBV6-5; J: TRBJ2-5; D: .; size: medium-sized; DNA: TGTGCCAGCAGTTCTTGGGGGCCCACTCAGGGGGAGACCCAGTACTTC; CDR3: CASSSWGPTQGETQYF
V: TRBV5-4; J: TRBJ1-1; D: .; size: .; DNA: TGTGCCAGCAGCTGGGCGAACACTGAAGCTTTCTTT; CDR3: CASSWANTEAFF
V: TRBV11-1; J: TRBJ1-6; D: TRBD1; size: .; DNA: TGTGCCAGCAGCTACACCGGGACAGGGGGTTCACCCCTCCACTTT; CDR3: CASSYTGTGGSPLHF
V: TRBV5-6; J: TRBJ1-2; D: .; size: .; DNA: TGTGCCAGCAGCTGGCTACAGACTTTGGGAGGAGGCTACACCTTC; CDR3: CASSWLQTLGGGYTF
V: TRBV4-1; J: TRBJ1-2; D: .; size: .; DNA: TGTGCCAGCAGCCAAGCCGCCAGGGATGGCTACACCTTC; CDR3: CASSQAARDGYTF
V: TRBV5-6; J: TRBJ2-7; D: TRBD1; size: few; DNA: TGTGCCAGCAGCTTGATCGGGACAGGGGTCAGCGAGCAGTACTTC; CDR3: CASSLIGTGVSEQYF
V: TRBV12-5; J: TRBJ2-1; D: TRBD1; size: .; DNA: TGTGCTAGTGCTTCACCCGGGACAGGACATTACAATGAGCAGTTCTTC; CDR3: CASASPGTGHYNEQFF
V: TRBV28; J: TRBJ2-7; D: TRBD2; size: .; DNA: TGTGCCAGCAGTTTGGCGGGAGTTGGATACGAGCAGTACTTC; CDR3: CASSLAGVGYEQYF
V: TRBV5-1; J: TRBJ2-7; D: TRBD1; size: .; DNA: TGCGCCAGCAGCGCCTCAGGGGGCCACGAGCAGTACTTC; CDR3: CASSASGGHEQYF
V: TRBV28; J: TRBJ1-5; D: TRBD1; size: few; DNA: TGTGCCAGCAGCTCGCCTTCATCCGGGACAGGGGTTCTTCAGCCCCAGCATTTT; CDR3: CASSSPSSGTGVLQPQHF